These 23 T cell receptor beta chains were all obtained from the same sample, sequenced in a study of T cells in Graves' hyperthyroidism and ophthalmopathy. Template material for amplifying TCR beta CDR3 regions consisted of RNA transcripts. HTBI primers drove first-round RT-PCR of the TCR CDR3. TCRdb independently ran MiXCR on the multiplex PCR reads; one entry per CDR3 protein. This sample yields 600,000 or so distinct CDR3 sequences, of which under 60% are seen a single time; about 7.8% belongs to the top ten. Input material: peripheral blood or thyroid tissue (not recorded which). These receptor sequences come from a woman in her late teens or twenties with Graves' hyperthyroidism.

Remarks on this clonotype: The DNA is omitted, as the CDR3 cannot be located on it reliably, and the CDR3 follows TCRdb's listing. V and J are TRBV29-1 and TRBJ1-5. The CDR3 spans 12 amino acids, including both terminal residues. Per germline, CDR1 SQVTM and CDR2 ANQGSEA. The CDR3 is CSVGRGSEHEHF.

This clonotype was seen many times. The chain joins TRBV15 to TRBJ1-5, with a weak D call TRBD1 (5 bases). CDR1 and CDR2 (germline): LNHNV, YYDKDF (reference sequence). The V end lost 1 base, the J end lost 1 base, and 14 bases lay between the germline ends. This CDR3 comprises 17 residues. The CDR3 DNA reads as TGTGCCACCAGCAGAGGGGGGAGCAGGGCGAGCAATCAGCCCCAGCATTTT. Translation: CATSRGGSRASNQPQHF.

The sample holds a few counts of this clonotype. The chain recombines TRBV7-8 with TRBJ1-5, with TRBD1 identical over 7 bases. The CDR3 is 16 residues long. The V gene's germline CDR1 is SGHVS and CDR2 FQNEAQ. V lost 1 base, J lost 3 bases, and 6 bases stayed unmatched. CDR3 sequence: CASSLVGRGVNQPQHF. In DNA form, the CDR3 reads TGTGCCAGCAGCTTAGTAGGCAGGGGGGTCAATCAGCCCCAGCATTTT.

The genes are TRBV10-3 and TRBJ1-3; D is unclear. Trimming cost V 4 bases and J 2 bases, with 9 bases left between them. The germline CDR1 and CDR2 sequences are ENHRY and SYGVKD. CDR3 length: 14 amino acids. The CDR3 loop is CAISVRGTGNTIYF. The CDR3 DNA sequence: TGTGCCATCAGTGTGCGGGGAACTGGAAACACCATATATTTT.

The chain uses TRBV15 and TRBJ1-1; maybe TRBD1 (6 bases). This CDR3 has 15 residues. Looked up from germline, CDR1 is LNHNV and CDR2 is YYDKDF (reference sequence). V was shortened by 3 bases and J by 5 bases, with 16 bases between the two germline ends. Here the CDR3 reads CATSSPHDRLTEAFF. CDR3 DNA: TGTGCCACCAGCAGCCCACACGACAGGCTAACTGAAGCTTTCTTT.

This clonotype appeared a single time. This chain connects TRBV10-3 to TRBJ1-3; no firm D call. V was trimmed by 8 bases and J by 1 base, leaving 9 bases between them. CDR3 length: 13 residues. Germline V CDR1 and CDR2: ENHRY, SYGVKD. CDR3 nucleotides: TGTGCCATCGAGGTGGGGTCTGGAAACACCATATATTTT. Its protein product is CAIEVGSGNTIYF.

The V gene is TRBV20-1, the J gene TRBJ1-2; no firm D call. Germline V lookup: CDR1 DFQATT, CDR2 SNEGSKA (reference sequence). The CDR3 spans 13 residues. The V and J ends lost 6 bases and 4 bases respectively, with 15 bases between them. The CDR3 DNA is TGCAGTGCCAGCTGGGATCCCTCCTATGGCTACACCTTC. It encodes CSASWDPSYGYTF.

The CDR3 spells CATTGTGPLLGYTF. CDR3 nucleotide sequence: TGTGCCACCACCGGGACAGGGCCGCTTCTGGGCTACACCTTC. V and J are TRBV10-3 and TRBJ1-2, with 9 bases identical to TRBD1. The length of the CDR3 is 14 residues. V shed 10 bases, J shed 8 bases, and the junction held 14 bases outside the gene matches. Germline CDR1 is ENHRY and CDR2 is SYGVKD.

As to this clonotype: The final CDR3 position lacks the conserved phenylalanine or tryptophan, pointing to a likely read error. J is TRBJ1-5 and V is TRBV2; D call uncertain. Between the trimmed V and J ends, which lost 6 bases and 1 base, there was a span of 7 bases. Germline CDR1 SNHLY, CDR2 FYNNEI. CDR3 length: 13 amino acids. The CDR3 is CASSETSNQPQHL. CDR3 sequence (DNA): TGTGCCAGCAGCGAGACCAGCAATCAGCCCCAGCATTTA.

This chain links TRBV7-9 with TRBJ1-2, with D possibly being TRBD1 (6 bases). This CDR3 spans 14 amino acids. Germline-derived CDR1 and CDR2 are SEHNR and FQNEAQ (reference sequence). With 1 base removed from V and 4 bases from J, the gap between germline ends came to 10 bases. CDR3 in amino acids: CASSLGGGIYGYTF. Written as DNA, the CDR3 is TGTGCCAGCAGCTTAGGCGGGGGCATCTATGGCTACACCTTC. The full variable domain, with the rest looked up from reference TRBV7-9 and TRBJ1-2, is DTGVSQNPRHKITKRGQNVTFRCDPISEHNRLYWYRQTLGQGPEFLTYFQNEAQLEKSRLLSDRFSAERPKGSFSTLEIQRTEQGDSAMYLCASSLGGGIYGYTFGSGTRLTVV.

The chain links TRBV12-3 or TRBV12-4 to TRBJ1-5, with 9 bases matching TRBD1. This CDR3 is 16 amino acids long. V lost 5 bases, J lost 6 bases, and 11 bases stayed unmatched. DNA for the CDR3: TGTGCCAGCAGTCGCTGGGACAGGGCTCGCCCTCAGCCCCAGCATTTT. Translation gives CASSRWDRARPQPQHF.

The chain combines TRBV15 with TRBJ2-7; 8 nucleotides agree with TRBD2. From germline, CDR1 is LNHNV and CDR2 YYDKDF (reference sequence). The J segment lost 0 bases and the V segment lost 0 bases, leaving 1 base of the junction unmatched. The CDR3 length is 15 residues. The CDR3 region is CATSRETSGSYEQYF. CDR3 in DNA: TGTGCCACCAGCAGAGAAACTAGCGGCTCCTACGAGCAGTACTTC. The full variable domain, with the rest looked up from reference TRBV15 and TRBJ2-7, is DAMVIQNPRYQVTQFGKPVTLSCSQTLNHNVMYWYQQKSSQAPKLLFHYYDKDFNNEADTPDNFQSRRPNTSFCFLDIRSPGLGDTAMYLCATSRETSGSYEQYFGPGTRLTVT.

This clonotype was picked up a small number of times. V gene TRBV19 combines with J gene TRBJ1-2, with TRBD1 matching over 7 bases. Germline V gene sequence: CDR1 LNHDA, CDR2 SQIVND (reference sequence). V was pared by 3 bases and J by 9 bases, with 7 bases of the junction left unmatched. The CDR3 is 13 amino acids. Here the CDR3 reads CASSIPLGQSYTF. CDR3 nucleotides: TGTGCCAGTAGTATTCCCCTGGGACAGAGCTACACCTTC.

Worth noting for this clonotype: A read error is likely, as this CDR3 ends without the conserved phenylalanine or tryptophan. The J gene is TRBJ2-1, the V gene TRBV2, with 11 bases that match TRBD2. Looked up from germline, CDR1 is SNHLY and CDR2 is FYNNEI. This CDR3 spans 15 amino acids. V lost 4 bases to trimming and J lost 7 bases; unmatched junction nucleotides: 6. The DNA for the CDR3 is TGTGCCAGCAGTGGGGGACTAGCGGAGGGGAATGAGCAGTTCCTC. This codes for CASSGGLAEGNEQFL.

Worth noting for this clonotype: Given a much more abundant clone one base away, this may be a read error. The V gene is TRBV7-3, the J gene TRBJ2-6; the match to TRBD1 covers 10 bases. CDR3 length: 17 amino acids. From germline, CDR1 is SGHTA and CDR2 FQGTGA. CDR3 DNA: TGTACCAGCAGCCACCAAGGGACAGGGGCTGGGGCCAACGTCCTGACTTTC. Its translation: CTSSHQGTGAGANVLTF.

This clonotype occurred a few times. The rearrangement joins TRBV9 to TRBJ2-7, with D perhaps TRBD2 (6 bases). V lost 3 bases and J lost 5, with 18 bases in between. This CDR3 is built from 15 residues. Germline CDR1 and CDR2: SGDLS and YYNGEE. The CDR3 loop is CASSAAGRKGHEQYF. CDR3 coding DNA: TGTGCCAGCAGCGCCGCAGGGAGGAAGGGCCACGAGCAGTACTTC.

The chain employs TRBV29-1 and TRBJ1-1; D remains unclear. The CDR3 loop spans 11 amino acids. Trimming removed 6 bases at V and 4 bases at J, with 9 bases between. In germline, CDR1 is SQVTM, CDR2 ANQGSEA. The CDR3 DNA is TGCAGCGTCGCCCGGGGCACTGAAGCTTTCTTT. Translated: CSVARGTEAFF.

This clonotype appeared a few times. The rearrangement joins TRBV6-5 to TRBJ2-7; D gene uncertain. V dropped 2 bases and J dropped 5 bases, with 10 bases sitting between them. This CDR3 region has 13 residues. The germline V gene encodes CDR1 MNHEY and CDR2 SVGAGI. CDR3 in DNA: TGTGCCAGCAGTTACCGTCCCTACGACGAGCAGTACTTC. It translates to CASSYRPYDEQYF.

The CDR3 is CSARDAGKPQHF. In DNA, the CDR3 is TGCAGTGCTAGAGACGCTGGAAAGCCCCAGCATTTT. This chain joins TRBV20-1 and TRBJ1-5; no clear D. The V end was cut by 0 bases, the J end by 8 bases, with 8 bases between. CDR1 and CDR2 from the germline V gene are DFQATT and SNEGSKA (reference sequence). This CDR3 is 12 amino acids long.

J is TRBJ2-5 and V is TRBV10-3, with TRBD1 identical over 7 bases. V gave up 10 bases and J gave up 1 base; unmatched junction bases: 12. The CDR3 spans 15 residues. Germline values: CDR1 ENHRY, CDR2 SYGVKD. DNA for the CDR3: TGTGCCAGTCTTTCCCGGACAGGAGCCCAAGAGACCCAGTACTTC. Amino acids: CASLSRTGAQETQYF.

This clonotype was recorded many times. The chain recombines TRBV10-3 with TRBJ1-5; D gene unclear. Germline values: CDR1 ENHRY, CDR2 SYGVKD. V dropped 0 bases and J dropped 5 bases, with 8 bases sitting between them. CDR3 length: 14 residues. The CDR3 coding sequence is TGTGCCATCAGTGAGTCGTCTGAGGATCAGCCCCAGCATTTT. Its protein product is CAISESSEDQPQHF.

This clonotype came up many times. The genes are TRBV24-1 and TRBJ1-2; D not resolved. The CDR3 sequence is 14 residues long. In germline, CDR1 is KGHDR, CDR2 SFDVKD. V was pared by 1 base and J by 2 bases, with 7 bases between. The CDR3 here is CATSDLDANYGYTF. In nucleotides, the CDR3 is TGTGCCACCAGTGATTTAGACGCAAACTATGGCTACACCTTC.

As to this clonotype: This may come from a read error, since a much larger clone is one base off. The V gene is TRBV24-1, the J gene TRBJ1-4; D gene unclear. The CDR3 extends over 15 amino acids. The V end was cut by 7 bases, the J end by 2 bases, with 13 bases between. The germline V gene encodes CDR1 KGHDR and CDR2 SFDVKD. CDR3 nucleotide sequence: TGTGCCACCAGCTTAACTAGGGAGACTAATGAAAAACTGTTTTTT. This sequence encodes CATSLTRETNEKLFF.